These T cell receptor beta chains were read from a single sample in a study of shared clonotypes between healthy human individuals. Here immunoSEQ multiplex PCR was the method, and the copy in TCRdb shows in-frame clones only, minus some. The data contain fewer than 600,000 clones, more than 70% of them singletons. Sequencing input: PBMCs. These receptors all stem from a middle-aged woman in good health. Some clones in this sample may be carry-over from other donors' samples. Each CDR3 is given with its conserved first and last residue. The D gene is left open where the match is weak. Clone size appears in some rows only: once, few, many, or a class for an expanded clone.

j_gene,v_gene,d_gene,abundance,CDR3aa,CDR3nt
TRBJ2-3,TRBV5-6,TRBD2,.,CASSLGPAGGRDTQYF,TGTGCCAGCAGCTTGGGGCCGGCGGGAGGGAGGGATACGCAGTATTTT
TRBJ1-4,TRBV9,.,once,CASSTTGSSEKLLF,TGTGCCAGCAGCACAACCGGGAGTTCCGAAAAACTGCTTTTT
TRBJ1-2,TRBV27,.,.,CASSFRQPPAYYGYTF,TGTGCCAGCAGTTTCCGACAGCCGCCCGCCTATTATGGCTACACCTTC
TRBJ2-1,TRBV7-9,.,.,CASSLGTGRDNEQFF,TGTGCCAGCAGCTTAGGTACCGGCCGTGACAATGAGCAGTTCTTC
TRBJ2-2,TRBV7-3,TRBD1,.,CASSLGTGRTGELFF,TGTGCCAGCAGCCTAGGGACAGGGCGCACCGGGGAGCTGTTTTTT
TRBJ1-2,TRBV30,.,.,CARVRKGNYGYTF,TGTGCCCGGGTCAGGAAGGGAAACTATGGCTACACCTTC
TRBJ2-1,TRBV28,TRBD2,.,CASRRLADDIEQFF,TGTGCCAGCAGGAGACTAGCGGACGACATAGAGCAGTTCTTC
TRBJ1-1,TRBV5-1,.,.,CASSDYRYTEAFF,TGCGCCAGCAGCGATTACAGATACACTGAAGCTTTCTTT
TRBJ2-7,TRBV7-8,.,.,CASSPDGRRSAYEQYF,TGTGCCAGCAGCCCCGATGGTCGACGGAGCGCCTACGAGCAGTACTTC
TRBJ2-1,TRBV4-3,.,.,CASSNALAYNEQFF,TGCGCCAGCAGCAACGCCCTCGCTTACAATGAGCAGTTCTTC
TRBJ2-7,TRBV18,.,.,CASSPPPVPGTYEQYF,TGTGCCAGCTCACCACCCCCGGTGCCAGGGACCTACGAGCAGTACTTC
TRBJ2-2,TRBV27,TRBD1,.,CASSLSGPGGLTGELFF,TGTGCCAGCAGTTTATCGGGGCCAGGGGGCTTAACCGGGGAGCTGTTTTTT
TRBJ2-5,TRBV11-2,TRBD2,.,CASSPSGRRETQYF,TGTGCCAGCAGCCCTAGCGGGAGGCGCGAGACCCAGTACTTC
TRBJ2-7,TRBV15,TRBD2,.,CATSRELAGGQEQYF,TGTGCCACCAGCAGAGAACTAGCGGGAGGTCAAGAGCAGTACTTC
TRBJ2-7,TRBV4-1,TRBD2,.,CASSPTSGRYYEQYF,TGCGCCAGCAGCCCCACTAGCGGGAGGTACTACGAGCAGTACTTC
TRBJ1-1,TRBV30,.,few,CAWSGDRDTEAFF,TGTGCCTGGAGTGGGGATAGGGACACTGAAGCTTTCTTT
TRBJ1-2,TRBV6-6,TRBD1,once,CATWTGNYGYTF,TGTGCCACCTGGACAGGGAACTATGGCTACACCTTC
TRBJ2-1,TRBV4-3,TRBD2,.,CASSQGTSGSYNEQFF,TGCGCCAGCAGCCAAGGGACTAGCGGGAGCTACAATGAGCAGTTCTTC
TRBJ2-7,TRBV7-9,.,many,CASSLAGGTYEQYF,TGTGCCAGCAGCTTAGCAGGAGGCACCTACGAGCAGTACTTC
TRBJ2-7,TRBV4-1,.,.,CASSPTGRHEQYF,TGCGCCAGCAGCCCGACAGGGAGGCACGAGCAGTACTTC
TRBJ1-2,TRBV29-1,.,.,CSVAGQPRYGYTF,TGCAGCGTCGCCGGACAGCCCCGCTATGGCTACACCTTC
TRBJ2-7,TRBV6-5,TRBD2,once,CASSSGGGPYEQYF,TGTGCCAGCAGTTCGGGGGGGGGCCCCTACGAGCAGTACTTC
TRBJ1-4,TRBV28,.,.,CASSPRLGKLFF,TGTGCCAGCAGTCCCAGACTTGGAAAACTGTTTTTT
TRBJ2-7,TRBV30,TRBD1,.,CAWSGTGGGFEQYF,TGTGCCTGGAGTGGGACAGGGGGAGGGTTCGAGCAGTACTTC
TRBJ2-1,TRBV5-8,TRBD1,.,CASSRGQNYNEQFF,TGTGCCAGCAGCAGGGGACAGAACTACAATGAGCAGTTCTTC
TRBJ2-1,TRBV29-1,.,.,CSAQKFRDTNMRNEQFF,TGCAGCGCCCAAAAATTCCGGGACACCAATATGCGGAATGAGCAGTTCTTC
TRBJ1-2,TRBV27,TRBD1,few,CASSARDRVGYTF,TGTGCCAGCAGTGCCCGGGACAGGGTAGGCTACACCTTC
TRBJ1-2,TRBV7-3,.,.,CASSLGAAWRYGYTF,TGTGCCAGCAGCTTAGGGGCAGCCTGGCGCTATGGCTACACCTTC
TRBJ2-5,TRBV7-9,TRBD2,few,CASSYTGGETQYF,TGTGCCAGCAGTTATACGGGGGGAGAGACCCAGTACTTC
TRBJ1-1,TRBV28,.,.,CASSSQGTEAFF,TGTGCCAGCAGTTCCCAGGGGACTGAAGCTTTCTTT
TRBJ2-5,TRBV5-4,.,.,CASSQLQGVGETQYF,TGTGCCAGCAGCCAACTTCAGGGAGTTGGGGAGACCCAGTACTTC
TRBJ2-7,TRBV5-1,TRBD1,.,CASSLLGQGDYEQYF,TGCGCCAGCAGCTTGTTGGGACAGGGAGACTACGAGCAGTACTTC
TRBJ2-5,TRBV18,TRBD1,.,CASSPDRVRETQYF,TGTGCCAGCTCACCCGACAGGGTTAGGGAGACCCAGTACTTC
TRBJ2-3,TRBV11-2,TRBD1,few,CASSGRGSGTDTQYF,TGTGCCAGCAGCGGCAGGGGGTCGGGCACAGATACGCAGTATTTT
TRBJ2-1,TRBV6-1,TRBD2,.,CASSDDAGGQDEQFF,TGTGCCAGCAGTGACGACGCGGGAGGGCAGGATGAGCAGTTCTTC
TRBJ2-3,TRBV6-4,.,once,CASSRSVADTQYF,TGTGCCAGCAGTAGGTCGGTAGCCGATACGCAGTATTTT
TRBJ2-6,TRBV7-9,TRBD1,once,CASSSGQVRSGANVLTF,TGTGCCAGCAGCTCCGGACAGGTGCGCTCTGGGGCCAACGTCCTGACTTTC
TRBJ2-4,TRBV7-2,TRBD2,.,CASSLRTSGVAKNIQYF,TGTGCCAGCAGCCTAAGGACTAGCGGAGTAGCCAAAAACATTCAGTACTTC
TRBJ2-5,TRBV19,TRBD2,many,CASTTSGLQETQYF,TGTGCCAGCACGACTAGCGGGCTCCAAGAGACCCAGTACTTC
TRBJ1-2,TRBV29-1,TRBD1,.,CSAVDRANYGYTF,TGCAGTGCAGTCGACAGGGCGAACTATGGCTACACCTTC
TRBJ2-1,TRBV20-1,.,.,CNPSQGNEQFF,TGCAACCCCAGTCAGGGGAATGAGCAGTTCTTC
TRBJ1-1,TRBV11-2,.,.,CASRPDAGGVVF,TGTGCCAGCAGACCCGATGCGGGGGGGGTCGTCTTT
TRBJ2-3,TRBV4-3,.,.,CASSPTIAASTDTQYF,TGCGCCAGCAGCCCGACAATAGCAGCTAGCACAGATACGCAGTATTTT
TRBJ1-2,TRBV5-4,.,once,CASSPTDGPGRGYTF,TGTGCCAGCAGCCCGACGGACGGCCCGGGACGGGGCTACACCTTC
TRBJ1-5,TRBV28,TRBD1,.,CASSLRQGWTYQPQHF,TGTGCCAGCAGTTTACGACAGGGCTGGACCTATCAGCCCCAGCATTTT
TRBJ1-4,TRBV2,.,.,CASSADIEGKLFF,TGTGCCAGCTCTGCGGACATTGAGGGAAAACTGTTTTTT
TRBJ1-2,TRBV19,.,.,CASSGEEYGYTF,TGTGCCAGTAGTGGGGAGGAGTATGGCTACACCTTC
TRBJ2-3,TRBV27,TRBD2,.,CASSLSSGTPDTQYF,TGTGCCAGCAGTTTATCTAGCGGGACCCCAGATACGCAGTATTTT
TRBJ2-3,TRBV28,.,few,CASSPKPDTQYF,TGTGCCAGCAGTCCAAAGCCAGATACGCAGTATTTT
TRBJ1-5,TRBV6-6,.,.,CASRYPTDRSNQPQHF,TGTGCCAGCAGGTATCCCACAGACAGAAGCAATCAGCCCCAGCATTTT
TRBJ1-4,TRBV11-2,.,.,CASSFAGHVNEKLFF,TGTGCCAGCAGCTTCGCGGGACACGTTAATGAAAAACTGTTTTTT
TRBJ2-2,TRBV29-1,.,.,CSVGGSTGELFF,TGCAGCGTGGGGGGTTCCACCGGGGAGCTGTTTTTT
TRBJ1-4,TRBV28,TRBD1,.,CASSFRTGASGTNEKLFF,TGTGCCAGCAGTTTCAGGACAGGAGCGTCAGGAACTAATGAAAAACTGTTTTTT
TRBJ2-3,TRBV18,TRBD2,.,CASLSGTSGRTTDTQYF,TGTGCCAGCTTATCCGGGACTAGCGGGAGGACCACAGATACGCAGTATTTT
TRBJ2-7,TRBV19,.,.,CASSWAGGPYEQYF,TGTGCCAGTAGTTGGGCCGGGGGCCCCTACGAGCAGTACTTC